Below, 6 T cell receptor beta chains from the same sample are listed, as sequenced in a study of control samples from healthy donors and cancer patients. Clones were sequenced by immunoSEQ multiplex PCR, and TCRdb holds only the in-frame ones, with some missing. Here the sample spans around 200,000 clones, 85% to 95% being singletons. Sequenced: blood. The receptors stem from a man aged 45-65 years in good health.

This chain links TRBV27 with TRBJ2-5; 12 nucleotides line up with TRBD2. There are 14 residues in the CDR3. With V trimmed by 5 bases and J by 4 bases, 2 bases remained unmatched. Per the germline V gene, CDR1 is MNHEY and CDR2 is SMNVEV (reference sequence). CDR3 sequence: CASSRLAGAETQYF. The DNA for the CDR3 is TGTGCCAGCAGTCGACTAGCGGGGGCAGAGACCCAGTACTTC.

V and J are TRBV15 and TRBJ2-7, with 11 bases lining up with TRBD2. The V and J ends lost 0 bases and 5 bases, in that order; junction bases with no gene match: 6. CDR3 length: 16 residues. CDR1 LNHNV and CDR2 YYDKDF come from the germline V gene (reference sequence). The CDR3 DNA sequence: TGTGCCACCAGCAGAGAGAAAACTAGCGGGGGAGACGAGCAGTACTTC. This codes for CATSREKTSGGDEQYF.

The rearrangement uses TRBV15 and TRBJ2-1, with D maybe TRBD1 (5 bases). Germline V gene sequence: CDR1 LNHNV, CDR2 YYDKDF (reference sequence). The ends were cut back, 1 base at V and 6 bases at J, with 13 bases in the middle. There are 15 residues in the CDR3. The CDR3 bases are TGTGCCACCAGCAGAGTCGGATACAGGTCCAATGAGCAGTTCTTC. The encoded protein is CATSRVGYRSNEQFF.

The CDR3: CASSSPGNGYTF. The CDR3 DNA reads as TGTGCCAGCAGCTCGCCAGGGAACGGCTACACCTTC. The chain uses TRBV7-3 and TRBJ1-2; a weak D match, TRBD1 (5 bases). Germline values: CDR1 SGHTA, CDR2 FQGTGA. This CDR3 comprises 12 residues. Trimming took 4 bases from V and 8 from J, leaving 11 bases between them.

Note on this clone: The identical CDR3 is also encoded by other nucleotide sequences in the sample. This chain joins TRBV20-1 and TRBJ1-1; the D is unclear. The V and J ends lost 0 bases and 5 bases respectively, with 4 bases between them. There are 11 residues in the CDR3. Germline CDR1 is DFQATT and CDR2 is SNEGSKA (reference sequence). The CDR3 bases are TGCAGTGCTAGAGATAGGACTGAAGCTTTCTTT. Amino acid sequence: CSARDRTEAFF.

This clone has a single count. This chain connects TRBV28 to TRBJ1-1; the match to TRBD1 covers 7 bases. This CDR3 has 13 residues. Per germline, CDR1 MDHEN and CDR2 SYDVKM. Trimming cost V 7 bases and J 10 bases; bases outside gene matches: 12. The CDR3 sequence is CASTAFDRDRAFF. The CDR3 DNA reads TGTGCCAGCACCGCTTTTGACAGGGATCGAGCTTTCTTT.